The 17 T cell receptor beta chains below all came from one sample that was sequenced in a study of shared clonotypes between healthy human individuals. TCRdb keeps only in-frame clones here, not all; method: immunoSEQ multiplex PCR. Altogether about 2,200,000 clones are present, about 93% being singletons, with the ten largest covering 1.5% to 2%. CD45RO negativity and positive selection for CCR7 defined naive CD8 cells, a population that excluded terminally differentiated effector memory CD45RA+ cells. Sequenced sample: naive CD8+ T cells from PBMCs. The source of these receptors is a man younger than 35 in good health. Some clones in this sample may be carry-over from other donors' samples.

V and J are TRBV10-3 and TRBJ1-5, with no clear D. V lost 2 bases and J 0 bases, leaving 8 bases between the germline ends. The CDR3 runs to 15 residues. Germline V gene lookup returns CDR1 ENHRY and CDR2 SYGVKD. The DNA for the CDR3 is TGTGCCATCAGTGAGACGGACGATAGCAATCAGCCCCAGCATTTT. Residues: CAISETDDSNQPQHF.

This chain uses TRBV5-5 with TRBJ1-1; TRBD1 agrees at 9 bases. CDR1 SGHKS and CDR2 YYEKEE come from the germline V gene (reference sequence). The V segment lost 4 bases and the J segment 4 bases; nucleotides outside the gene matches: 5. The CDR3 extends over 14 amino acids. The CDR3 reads CASSLGTGLTEAFF. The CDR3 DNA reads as TGTGCCAGCAGCCTCGGGACAGGGCTCACTGAAGCTTTCTTT.

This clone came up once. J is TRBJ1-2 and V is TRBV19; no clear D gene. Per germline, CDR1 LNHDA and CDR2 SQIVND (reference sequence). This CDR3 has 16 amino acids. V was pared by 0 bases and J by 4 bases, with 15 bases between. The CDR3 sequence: CASSIEYPSRGYGYTF. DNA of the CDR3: TGTGCCAGTAGTATAGAATATCCCTCACGGGGCTATGGCTACACCTTC. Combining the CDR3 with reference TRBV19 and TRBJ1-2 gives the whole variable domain DGGITQSPKYLFRKEGQNVTLSCEQNLNHDAMYWYRQDPGQGLRLIYYSQIVNDFQKGDIAEGYSVSREKKESFPLTVTSAQKNPTAFYLCASSIEYPSRGYGYTFGSGTRLTVV.

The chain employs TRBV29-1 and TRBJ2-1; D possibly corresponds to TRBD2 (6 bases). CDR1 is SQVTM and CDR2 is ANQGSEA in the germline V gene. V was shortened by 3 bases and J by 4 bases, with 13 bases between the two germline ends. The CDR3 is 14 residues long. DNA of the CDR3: TGCAGCGTTGAGGGAGGAAATTGGTACAATGAGCAGTTCTTC. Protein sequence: CSVEGGNWYNEQFF.

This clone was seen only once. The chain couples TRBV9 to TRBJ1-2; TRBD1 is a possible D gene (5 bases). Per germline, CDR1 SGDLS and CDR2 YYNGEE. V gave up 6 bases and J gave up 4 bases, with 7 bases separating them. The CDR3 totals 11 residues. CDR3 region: CASKDSYGYTF. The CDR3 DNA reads TGTGCCAGCAAAGACAGCTATGGCTACACCTTC.

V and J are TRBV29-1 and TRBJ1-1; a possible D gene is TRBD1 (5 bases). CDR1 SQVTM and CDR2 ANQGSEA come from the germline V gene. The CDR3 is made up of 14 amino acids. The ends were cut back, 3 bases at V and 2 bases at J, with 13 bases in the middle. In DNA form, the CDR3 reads TGCAGCGTTGAGAGGGGTCAGGGAAACACTGAAGCTTTCTTT. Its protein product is CSVERGQGNTEAFF.

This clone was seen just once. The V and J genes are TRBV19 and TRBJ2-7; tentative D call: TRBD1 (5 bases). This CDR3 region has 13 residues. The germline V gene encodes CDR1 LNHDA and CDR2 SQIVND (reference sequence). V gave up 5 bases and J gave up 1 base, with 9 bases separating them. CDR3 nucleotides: TGTGCCAGTAGTCTGGCAGGGTCCTACGAGCAGTACTTC. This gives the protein CASSLAGSYEQYF. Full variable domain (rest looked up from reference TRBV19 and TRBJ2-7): DGGITQSPKYLFRKEGQNVTLSCEQNLNHDAMYWYRQDPGQGLRLIYYSQIVNDFQKGDIAEGYSVSREKKESFPLTVTSAQKNPTAFYLCASSLAGSYEQYFGPGTRLTVT.

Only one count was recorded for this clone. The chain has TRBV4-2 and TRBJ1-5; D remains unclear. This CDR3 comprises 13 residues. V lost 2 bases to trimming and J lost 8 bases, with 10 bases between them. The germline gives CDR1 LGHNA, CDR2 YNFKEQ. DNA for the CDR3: TGTGCCAGCAGCCAACAAAATAACAAGCCCCAGCATTTT. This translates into CASSQQNNKPQHF.

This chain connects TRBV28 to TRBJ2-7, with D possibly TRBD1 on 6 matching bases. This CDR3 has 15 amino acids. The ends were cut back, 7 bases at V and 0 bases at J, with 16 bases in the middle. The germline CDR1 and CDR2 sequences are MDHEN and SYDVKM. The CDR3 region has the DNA TGTGCCAGCACTCTACTCCGGGACACCTCCTACGAGCAGTACTTC. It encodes CASTLLRDTSYEQYF. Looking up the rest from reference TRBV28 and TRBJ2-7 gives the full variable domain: DVKVTQSSRYLVKRTGEKVFLECVQDMDHENMFWYRQDPGLGLRLIYFSYDVKMKEKGDIPEGYSVSREKKERFSLILESASTNQTSMYLCASTLLRDTSYEQYFGPGTRLTVT.

CDR3 in DNA: TGTGCCAGCAGCACCAGGACAGGGTACTACAATGAGCAGTTCTTC. Protein product: CASSTRTGYYNEQFF. The rearrangement joins TRBV11-2 to TRBJ2-1; 8 bases match TRBD1. Germline-derived CDR1 and CDR2 are SGHAT and FQNNGV. The V and J ends lost 5 bases and 3 bases, in that order; junction bases with no gene match: 6. This CDR3 is built from 15 residues.

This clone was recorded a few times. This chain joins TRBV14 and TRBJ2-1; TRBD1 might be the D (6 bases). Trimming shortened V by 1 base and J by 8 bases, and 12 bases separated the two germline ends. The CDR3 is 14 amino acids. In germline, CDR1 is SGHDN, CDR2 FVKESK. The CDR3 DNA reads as TGTGCCAGCAGCCAAGCCCGCAGGGGTCATGAGCAGTTCTTC. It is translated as CASSQARRGHEQFF.

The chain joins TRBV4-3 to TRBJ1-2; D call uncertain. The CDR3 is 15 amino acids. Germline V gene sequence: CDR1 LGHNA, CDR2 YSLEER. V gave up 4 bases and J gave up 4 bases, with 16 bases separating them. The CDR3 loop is CASSPGRSWGYGYTF. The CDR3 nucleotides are TGCGCCAGCAGCCCGGGTCGGAGTTGGGGCTATGGCTACACCTTC.

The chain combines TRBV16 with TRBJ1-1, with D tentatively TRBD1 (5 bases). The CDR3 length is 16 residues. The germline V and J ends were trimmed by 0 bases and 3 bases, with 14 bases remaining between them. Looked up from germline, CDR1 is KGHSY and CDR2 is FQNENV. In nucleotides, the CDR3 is TGTGCCAGCAGCCAATCAGTCGGGGGTTCGGACACTGAAGCTTTCTTT. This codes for CASSQSVGGSDTEAFF.

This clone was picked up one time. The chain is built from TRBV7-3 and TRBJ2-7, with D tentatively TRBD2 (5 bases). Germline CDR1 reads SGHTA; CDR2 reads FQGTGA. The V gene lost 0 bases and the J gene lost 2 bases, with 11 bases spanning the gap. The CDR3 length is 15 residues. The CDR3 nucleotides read TGTGCCAGCAGCTTAACTGGAGGAACCCCCTACGAGCAGTACTTC. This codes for CASSLTGGTPYEQYF.

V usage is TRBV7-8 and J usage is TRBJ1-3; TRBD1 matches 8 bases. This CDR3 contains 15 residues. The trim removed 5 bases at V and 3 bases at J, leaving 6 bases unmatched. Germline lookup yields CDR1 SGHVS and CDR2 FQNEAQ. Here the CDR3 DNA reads TGTGCCAGCAGCCCAGGGGGCTTAAATGGAAACACCATATATTTT. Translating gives CASSPGGLNGNTIYF.

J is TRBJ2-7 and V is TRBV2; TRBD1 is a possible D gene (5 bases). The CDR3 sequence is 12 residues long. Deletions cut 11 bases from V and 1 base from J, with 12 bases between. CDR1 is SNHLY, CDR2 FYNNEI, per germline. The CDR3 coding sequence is TGTGCCGGGGCCCTTATGTCCTACGAGCAGTACTTC. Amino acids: CAGALMSYEQYF.

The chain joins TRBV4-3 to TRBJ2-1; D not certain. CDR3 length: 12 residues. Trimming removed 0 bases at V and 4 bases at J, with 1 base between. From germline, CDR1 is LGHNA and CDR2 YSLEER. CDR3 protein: CASSQDYNEQFF. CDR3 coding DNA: TGCGCCAGCAGCCAAGATTACAATGAGCAGTTCTTC.